This TCR beta chain was sequenced in a study of T cell repertoires in cytomegalovirus infection. Study details: Carrying CMV and the relevant HLA type showed in public TCR beta signatures. Whole-study results and caveats: HLA-C-restricted CMV-specific TCR beta clonotypes were dominant in the ex vivo response.

Trimming left V 5 bases short and J 8 bases short, with 12 bases between. Germline values: CDR1 SGHTA, CDR2 FQGNSA. CDR3 length equals 12 residues. This clonotype was counted at least ten times. Its matching antigen is unknown. Each CDR3 protein is one row after TCRdb ran MiXCR on the reads. The table shows around 530,000 distinct CDR3 sequences, with approximately 26% occurring only once. The chain is built from TRBV7-2 and TRBJ1-1, with D possibly matching TRBD1 (6 bases). This receptor was obtained from a human donor in good health (CMV status not recorded). Some clones in this sample may be carry-over from other donors' samples. The specimen sequenced was PBMCs. The CDR3 bases are TGTGCCAGCAGCCCCCGGGGACACGAAGCTTTCTTT. Amino acid sequence: CASSPRGHEAFF.